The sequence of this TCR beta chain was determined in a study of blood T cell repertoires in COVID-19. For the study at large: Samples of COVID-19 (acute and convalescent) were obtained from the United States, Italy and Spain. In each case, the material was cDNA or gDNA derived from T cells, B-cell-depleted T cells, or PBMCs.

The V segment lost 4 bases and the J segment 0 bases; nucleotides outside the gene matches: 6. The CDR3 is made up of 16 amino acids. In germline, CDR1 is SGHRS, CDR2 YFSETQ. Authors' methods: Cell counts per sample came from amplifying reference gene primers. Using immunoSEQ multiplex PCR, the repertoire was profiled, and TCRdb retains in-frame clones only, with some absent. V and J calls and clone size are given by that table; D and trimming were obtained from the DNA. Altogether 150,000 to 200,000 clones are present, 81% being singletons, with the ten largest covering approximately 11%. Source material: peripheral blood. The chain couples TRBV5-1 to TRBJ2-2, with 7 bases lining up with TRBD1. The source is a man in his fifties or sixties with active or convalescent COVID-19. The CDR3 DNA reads TGCGCCAGCAGCCTGACAGGGTCGCCGAACACCGGGGAGCTGTTTTTT. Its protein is CASSLTGSPNTGELFF. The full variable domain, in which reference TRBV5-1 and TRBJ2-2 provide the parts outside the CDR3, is KAGVTQTPRYLIKTRGQQVTLSCSPISGHRSVSWYQQTPGQGLQFLFEYFSETQRNKGNFPGRFSGRQFSNSRSEMNVSTLELGDSALYLCASSLTGSPNTGELFFGEGSRLTVL.